The following is a T cell receptor (beta chain) sequence with its context. This record belongs to a study of blood T cells in healthy people across ages. Germline lookup yields CDR1 MNHEY and CDR2 SMNVEV (reference sequence). The V and J ends lost 5 bases and 3 bases respectively, with 14 bases between them. CDR3 length: 15 residues. Next came a second PCR, run for roughly 7 to 12 cycles, which used a sample-barcoded 5' primer along with a J-beta primer mix. TCRdb redid the calling of the 5' RACE reads with MiXCR, one entry per CDR3 protein. This table has approximately 2,000,000 distinct CDR3 sequences, 35% to 50% appearing once.

This receptor was identified in a human donor in good health. The rearrangement uses TRBV27 and TRBJ2-1, with D uncertain. Specimen: blood. As DNA, the CDR3 is TGTGCCAGCAGTCCGGCCTTGAACCTCTACAATGAGCAGTTCTTC. It yields the protein CASSPALNLYNEQFF.